The clone carrying this TCR beta chain came up a few times. No antigen is known for it. The record originates from a study of T-cell memory formation after mild COVID-19. Study background: TCR clusters largely stayed donor specific.

General study results and limits: The pre-infection memory compartment contained some responding clones, suggesting cross-reactive memory joined.

The CDR3 is 15 amino acids. V dropped 6 bases and J dropped 6; count of bases not matched to a gene: 6. CDR1 and CDR2 (germline): SGHRS, YFSETQ. TCRdb re-derived calls from the 5' RACE reads in MiXCR, one entry per CDR3 protein. Among 500,000 to 650,000 distinct CDR3 sequences listed, 20% to 25% were seen once. V gene TRBV5-1 combines with J gene TRBJ2-1, with 13 nucleotides matching TRBD2. The sample consisted of PBMCs or a T cell subset sorted from them (not recorded which). The receptor comes from an adult woman who had mild COVID-19 (a few samples of this study predate the infection). Cell type and time point are not known. CDR3: CASKERTSGSNEQFF. As DNA, the CDR3 is TGCGCCAGCAAGGAGAGGACTAGCGGGAGCAATGAGCAGTTCTTC.